This TCR beta chain was identified in a study of beta chain features in type 1 diabetes. The table lists this clone with a few counts. Since all of the isolated RNA was reverse transcribed, expressed TCRB transcripts were what got sequenced. Produced via immunoSEQ multiplex PCR; TCRdb's table is partial and in-frame only. Of about 180,000 clones listed, 10% to 15% are singletons. J lost 5 bases, V lost 1 base, and 15 bases had no gene match. The CDR3 is made up of 18 amino acids. Germline V gene data show CDR1 as KGHSH and CDR2 as LQKENI. The chain combines TRBV18 with TRBJ2-5, with 8 bases aligning to TRBD1. Sequenced material: central memory CD4+ T cells from blood. The receptor was isolated from a woman aged 18-29 years in good health. CDR3: CASSPRITGGGMEETQYF. CDR3 nucleotide sequence: TGTGCCAGCTCACCACGTATAACAGGGGGAGGTATGGAGGAGACCCAGTACTTC.